This T cell receptor beta chain was recorded in a study of patients and donors after allogeneic stem cell transplantation. This CDR3 has 12 residues. V was pared by 6 bases and J by 2 bases, with 8 bases between. CDR1 MNHEY and CDR2 SVGAGI come from the germline V gene. This clonotype was observed many times. In TCRdb, the RT-PCR reads were re-called with MiXCR into one record per CDR3 protein. The table has about a million distinct CDR3 sequences, about a sixth seen once. The TCR sequence derives from a human donor who was either an allogeneic HSCT recipient or a stem cell or donor lymphocyte infusion donor (not recorded which). It is not recorded whose cells these are; they may come from a transplant donor. Sequencing was carried out using blood, either unsorted or a sorted T cell fraction (not recorded which). The V call is TRBV6-5, the J call TRBJ2-7; D remains unclear. This chain's CDR3 is CASSRTTYEQYF. CDR3 DNA: TGTGCCAGCAGCCGGACGACCTACGAGCAGTACTTC.